These T cell receptor beta chains were read from a single sample in a study of shared clonotypes between healthy human individuals. The data were produced by immunoSEQ multiplex PCR, yet TCRdb's version contains in-frame clones alone and is incomplete. The data contain 2 million to 2.5 million clones, around 96% of them singletons. The sample comprised naive CD8+ T cells sorted from blood. These receptors originate from a man between 18 and 35 years old in good health. Each CDR3 is given with its conserved first and last residue. Fields, in order: V gene, J gene, clone size, D gene, CDR3 protein, CDR3 DNA. D genes are given only for firm matches. Clone size is shown for a subset of rows, as once, few, many or a class of expanded clone.

>TRBV2|TRBJ2-1|NA|NA
CASRGLAAYNEQFF
TGTGCCAGCAGGGGCCTAGCCGCCTACAATGAGCAGTTCTTC
>TRBV27|TRBJ2-1|NA|NA
CASSFLNEQFF
TGTGCCAGCAGTTTTTTAAATGAGCAGTTCTTC
>TRBV7-9|TRBJ2-3|NA|NA
CASSLINPDTQYF
TGTGCCAGCAGCTTAATCAACCCAGATACGCAGTATTTT
>TRBV9|TRBJ2-3|NA|TRBD2
CASSPWEGGDTQYF
TGTGCCAGCAGTCCTTGGGAGGGAGGAGATACGCAGTATTTT
>TRBV14|TRBJ2-7|NA|NA
CASSQKGGVYEQYF
TGTGCCAGCAGCCAAAAAGGCGGGGTCTACGAGCAGTACTTC
>TRBV10-2|TRBJ2-3|NA|NA
CASSDKSRPETQYF
TGCGCCAGCAGTGATAAGTCCAGACCCGAGACGCAGTATTTT
>TRBV10-3|TRBJ2-1|NA|NA
CAISVSADLQFF
TGTGCCATCAGTGTCTCAGCGGACTTGCAGTTCTTC
>TRBV6-5|TRBJ2-3|NA|TRBD2
CASSYSWEGEADTQYF
TGTGCCAGCAGTTACTCTTGGGAGGGAGAAGCAGATACGCAGTATTTT
>TRBV6-5|TRBJ2-1|few|TRBD2
CASSYSIAGSYNEQFF
TGTGCCAGCAGTTACTCAATAGCGGGGTCCTACAATGAGCAGTTCTTC
>TRBV27|TRBJ2-7|once|NA
CASSFVQLSSYEQYF
TGTGCCAGCAGTTTTGTCCAGTTGAGCTCCTACGAGCAGTACTTC
>TRBV28|TRBJ1-4|NA|TRBD1
CASSPQGAYEKLFF
TGTGCCAGCAGCCCCCAGGGGGCTTATGAAAAACTGTTTTTT
>TRBV27|TRBJ2-7|NA|NA
CASSLGVRYEQYF
TGTGCCAGCAGCCTAGGGGTTAGGTACGAGCAGTACTTC
>TRBV10-1|TRBJ1-6|few|NA
CASSVPVGDSPLHF
TGCGCCAGCAGTGTTCCCGTTGGAGATTCACCCCTCCACTTT
>TRBV19|TRBJ2-3|NA|TRBD1
CASSIPGQDRDTQYF
TGTGCCAGTAGTATACCCGGACAGGATAGGGATACGCAGTATTTT
>TRBV7-3|TRBJ2-5|NA|NA
CASSSPLEETQYF
TGTGCCAGCAGCTCCCCCTTGGAAGAGACCCAGTACTTC
>TRBV27|TRBJ2-7|NA|TRBD1
CASSHGTGEPYEQYF
TGTGCCAGCAGTCACGGGACAGGGGAGCCCTACGAGCAGTACTTC
>TRBV7-9|TRBJ2-1|NA|NA
CASMATPYNEQFF
TGTGCCAGCATGGCAACCCCCTACAATGAGCAGTTCTTC
>TRBV6-5|TRBJ2-3|NA|TRBD1
CASSTGTALTDTQYF
TGTGCCAGCAGTACCGGGACAGCACTCACAGATACGCAGTATTTT
>TRBV13|TRBJ2-3|NA|TRBD2
CASTQSLAGGNTDTQYF
TGTGCCAGCACCCAGTCACTAGCGGGAGGAAACACAGATACGCAGTATTTT
>TRBV7-6|TRBJ2-7|NA|TRBD2
CASSFGTSGYYEQYF
TGTGCCAGCAGCTTTGGGACTAGCGGCTACTACGAGCAGTACTTC
>TRBV7-2|TRBJ2-7|NA|TRBD2
CASSPNFAGGNYEQYF
TGTGCCAGCAGCCCCAACTTTGCGGGGGGCAATTACGAGCAGTACTTC
>TRBV7-9|TRBJ2-7|NA|NA
CASLPGGGVYEQYF
TGTGCCAGCTTACCTGGAGGGGGGGTCTACGAGCAGTACTTC
>TRBV4-3|TRBJ2-5|NA|TRBD2
CASSRLLAAQETQYF
TGCGCCAGCAGCCGTCTTCTAGCGGCCCAAGAGACCCAGTACTTC
>TRBV7-9|TRBJ2-7|NA|NA
CASSLEPWDLSYEQYF
TGTGCCAGCAGCTTAGAGCCCTGGGACCTCTCCTACGAGCAGTACTTC
>TRBV2|TRBJ2-7|NA|NA
CASSERGGTTYEQYF
TGTGCCAGCAGTGAACGAGGGGGTACGACCTACGAGCAGTACTTC
>TRBV7-9|TRBJ1-3|NA|NA
CASMTEGTGNTIYF
TGTGCCAGCATGACGGAGGGAACTGGAAACACCATATATTTT
>TRBV20-1|TRBJ2-3|NA|NA
CSAPGLAQYF
TGCAGTGCTCCTGGACTGGCGCAGTATTTT
>TRBV9|TRBJ1-1|NA|NA
CASSVEGGNTEAFF
TGTGCCAGCAGCGTAGAGGGCGGGAACACTGAAGCTTTCTTT
>TRBV7-8|TRBJ1-5|NA|TRBD1
CASSPSGQGLSNQPQHF
TGTGCCAGCAGCCCTTCGGGACAGGGGTTGAGCAATCAGCCCCAGCATTTT
>TRBV4-1|TRBJ1-3|NA|NA
CASSQSGPIVNTIYF
TGCGCCAGCAGCCAATCGGGGCCAATAGTCAACACCATATATTTT
>TRBV6-5|TRBJ2-2|NA|NA
CASSYSNRGELFF
TGTGCCAGCAGTTACTCTAACAGGGGGGAGCTGTTTTTT
>TRBV7-9|TRBJ1-2|NA|NA
CASSLDRFYGYTF
TGTGCCAGCAGCTTAGACAGATTCTATGGCTACACCTTC
>TRBV7-9|TRBJ2-7|NA|NA
CASSLPVGQGFEQYF
TGTGCCAGCAGCTTGCCGGTTGGGCAGGGGTTTGAGCAGTACTTC
>TRBV27|TRBJ2-1|NA|TRBD2
CASSFSSGAYNEQFF
TGTGCCAGCAGTTTTTCTAGCGGGGCCTACAATGAGCAGTTCTTC
>TRBV13|TRBJ2-7|once|NA
CASSLAPNSYEQYF
TGTGCCAGCAGCTTAGCGCCGAACTCCTACGAGCAGTACTTC
>TRBV7-2|TRBJ2-7|NA|TRBD1
CASSPRDRDYEQYF
TGTGCCAGCAGCCCACGGGACAGGGACTACGAGCAGTACTTC
>TRBV27|TRBJ2-1|NA|NA
CASSRDSTYNEQFF
TGTGCCAGCAGCCGAGACAGCACCTACAATGAGCAGTTCTTC
>TRBV6-5|TRBJ2-2|NA|NA
CASSYTGLAEAGELFF
TGTGCCAGCAGTTACACGGGCCTAGCAGAGGCAGGGGAGCTGTTTTTT
>TRBV9|TRBJ2-7|NA|NA
CASSVGLRRGYEQYF
TGTGCCAGCAGCGTAGGACTCAGACGAGGCTACGAGCAGTACTTC
>TRBV6-5|TRBJ2-1|once|TRBD1
CASSTGQGGHNEQFF
TGTGCCAGCAGTACCGGACAGGGAGGTCACAATGAGCAGTTCTTC
>TRBV14|TRBJ2-1|once|NA
CASSQHFSGDYNEQFF
TGTGCCAGCAGCCAACATTTTAGCGGAGATTACAATGAGCAGTTCTTC
>TRBV2|TRBJ2-7|NA|TRBD1
CASSPYPGQEGSLEQYF
TGTGCCAGCAGCCCATACCCTGGACAGGAAGGCTCTCTCGAGCAGTACTTC
>TRBV27|TRBJ2-7|NA|TRBD1
CASKRQGDGNEQYF
TGTGCCAGTAAGAGACAGGGGGATGGCAACGAGCAGTACTTC
>TRBV10-1|TRBJ2-7|NA|TRBD1
CASSDYARGSYEQYF
TGCGCCAGCAGTGATTATGCCAGGGGGAGCTACGAGCAGTACTTC
>TRBV19|TRBJ2-1|NA|NA
CASSLGPDLEQFF
TGTGCCAGTAGTCTTGGACCGGATCTTGAGCAGTTCTTC